This T cell receptor (beta chain) was identified in a study of T cells in Graves' hyperthyroidism and ophthalmopathy. Findings of the study overall: Blood held most thyroid clonotypes expanded above 0.001 frequency.

Regions amplified from RNA transcripts were the TCR beta CDR3 regions. The primer set for the first-round RT-PCR of the TCR CDR3 was HTBI. Via MiXCR, TCRdb re-called the multiplex PCR reads, giving one row per CDR3 protein. The repertoire holds 500,000 or so distinct CDR3 sequences, with approximately 17% as singletons. This clonotype was seen repeatedly, ten times or more. What it binds is unknown. CDR1 and CDR2 (germline): MNHNY, SVGAGI (reference sequence). The CDR3 is 17 residues long. V trimming: 1 base; J trimming: 8 bases; junction bases outside the gene matches: 10. The sample comprised blood. The V and J genes are TRBV6-6 and TRBJ2-1; 11 nucleotides agree with TRBD1. This clonotype was obtained from a woman younger than 35 with Graves' ophthalmopathy. CDR3 in DNA: TGTGCCAGCAGTTACTTTCGTGTAGGACAGGGGGCGGATGAGCAGTTCTTC. It specifies CASSYFRVGQGADEQFF.